Listed below are T cell receptor beta chains from one sample, sequenced in a study of post-analysis software for immune sequencing data. From the PCR reads, TCRdb called clonotypes with MiXCR, one entry per CDR3 protein. Here the sample spans approximately 350,000 distinct CDR3 sequences, around 37% being singletons. The material sequenced was blood. The origin of the receptors is a girl aged 5-17 years with multiple sclerosis. Each CDR3 is given with its conserved first and last residue. Each record gives: J gene, clone size, D gene, V gene, CDR3 DNA, CDR3 protein. D genes are given only for firm matches. Clone sizes are given selectively: once, few, many, or a class where the clone is expanded.

>TRBJ2-7|.|TRBD2|TRBV5-7
TGTGCCAGCACCGGGGGGGGACTTTCCTCTGAGCAGTACTTC
CASTGGGLSSEQYF
>TRBJ2-3|.|.|TRBV5-1
TGCGCCAGCAGCCCGACAGGCCGAACAACCACAGATACGCAGTATTTT
CASSPTGRTTTDTQYF
>TRBJ1-4|.|TRBD1|TRBV20-1
TGCAGTGCTAGAGAGACAGGGAGAAAGGAAAAACTGTTTTTT
CSARETGRKEKLFF
>TRBJ2-7|few|TRBD1|TRBV6-5
TGTGCCAGCAGTTACTCCTCCGACAGGGACTACGAGCAGTACTTC
CASSYSSDRDYEQYF
>TRBJ2-1|.|.|TRBV6-5
TGTGCCAGCAGTTACTCGCACACCCACGATGAGCAGTTCTTC
CASSYSHTHDEQFF
>TRBJ1-5|many|.|TRBV7-9
TGTGCCAGCAGCTTAGGGGGAGGGTCGACGGGTCAGCCCCAGCATTTT
CASSLGGGSTGQPQHF
>TRBJ2-3|few|TRBD2|TRBV6-5
TGTGCCAGCACCACCGGGGGGGGCGCAGGCACAGATACGCAGTATTTT
CASTTGGGAGTDTQYF
>TRBJ2-1|.|TRBD1|TRBV14
TGTGCCAGCAGCCAAGCAGGGGGACGCAATGAGCAGTTCTTC
CASSQAGGRNEQFF
>TRBJ1-5|.|.|TRBV5-1
TGCGCCAGCAGCTACCGGGGTCAGGATCAGCCCCAGCATTTT
CASSYRGQDQPQHF
>TRBJ2-1|few|TRBD2|TRBV20-1
TGCAGTGCTAGACGCGGGGGATTAGACAATGAGCAGTTCTTC
CSARRGGLDNEQFF
>TRBJ2-1|.|.|TRBV28
TGTGCCAGCAGGCCCAGAATGTACAATGAGCAGTTCTTC
CASRPRMYNEQFF
>TRBJ2-2|few|TRBD2|TRBV12-3/TRBV12-4
TGTGCCAGCAGTTATCTAGCGGGGGGGCCTGTCGGGGAGCTGTTTTTT
CASSYLAGGPVGELFF
>TRBJ1-5|.|.|TRBV20-1
TGCAGTGCTAGAGATCGGCGCAGGAGTAGCAATCAGCCCCAGCATTTT
CSARDRRRSSNQPQHF
>TRBJ2-3|few|.|TRBV12-3/TRBV12-4
TGTGCCAGCAGACTAGGGTTGGATGATACGCAGTATTTT
CASRLGLDDTQYF
>TRBJ2-1|few|TRBD1|TRBV6-5
TGTGCCAGCAGTTCTGACAGGGGGCGTTACAATGAGCAGTTCTTC
CASSSDRGRYNEQFF
>TRBJ2-5|many|.|TRBV29-1
TGCAGCGTGCGGGGACAACAGTACCAAGAGACCCAGTACTTC
CSVRGQQYQETQYF
>TRBJ2-5|.|.|TRBV5-1
TGCGCCAGCAGCTTGTGGGCTAGAGAGACCCAGTACTTC
CASSLWARETQYF
>TRBJ1-2|.|.|TRBV6-2/TRBV6-3
TGTGCCAGCAGTAGGGACCTCGCGAACTATGGCTACACCTTC
CASSRDLANYGYTF
>TRBJ1-2|.|.|TRBV7-2
TGTGCCAGCAGCTTAGGGCAGGCAGCGAGCTATGGCTACACCTTC
CASSLGQAASYGYTF
>TRBJ1-2|few|TRBD1|TRBV2
TGTGCCAGCAGTGACTCACAGGGGGCGCGAGGCTACACCTTC
CASSDSQGARGYTF
>TRBJ1-2|.|.|TRBV10-2
TGCGCCAGCAGTGAGTCTGTCCTCCACCAGGCACAGGGAGTCTATGGCTACACCTTC
CASSESVLHQAQGVYGYTF
>TRBJ2-5|.|.|TRBV5-1
TGCGCCAGCAGCTTGATGATAACGGGGGAGACCCAGTACTTC
CASSLMITGETQYF
>TRBJ1-2|.|.|TRBV29-1
TGCAGCGTTGGGGGGACAAGCTATGGCTACACCTTC
CSVGGTSYGYTF
>TRBJ2-1|few|.|TRBV28
TGTGCCAGCAGTCCCGGGGGCGGTGGTTGGGAGCAGTTCTTC
CASSPGGGGWEQFF
>TRBJ2-7|.|TRBD1|TRBV2
TGTGCCAGCAGTGAACAGGGGGATTCCTACGAGCAGTACTTC
CASSEQGDSYEQYF
>TRBJ2-1|few|.|TRBV3-1
TGTGCCAGCACCGGGGGTTCGTCGAGCTCCTACAATGAGCAGTTCTTC
CASTGGSSSSYNEQFF
>TRBJ2-5|.|.|TRBV14
TGTGCCAGCAGCCACGTGGGGCGTCAAGAGACCCAGTACTTC
CASSHVGRQETQYF
>TRBJ1-1|.|.|TRBV12-3/TRBV12-4
TGTGCCAGCAAAGGGCAGGGTAAGGCCGAAGCTTTCTTT
CASKGQGKAEAFF
>TRBJ1-2|.|.|TRBV30
TGTGCCTGGAGTGAGCAGAGGGACTATGGCTACACCTTC
CAWSEQRDYGYTF
>TRBJ2-1|.|.|TRBV9
TGTGCCAGCAGCCCCTATCGGGACGGACTTTACAATGAGCAGTTCTTC
CASSPYRDGLYNEQFF
>TRBJ1-1|.|TRBD1|TRBV6-6
TGTGCCAGCAGTTACGTTGGGACAGACACTGAAGCTTTCTTT
CASSYVGTDTEAFF
>TRBJ2-5|.|TRBD1|TRBV12-3/TRBV12-4
TGTGCCAGCACCCGACAGGGGGGGGCCCTCAGTTCCCCGTACTTC
CASTRQGGALSSPYF
>TRBJ1-4|.|.|TRBV6-5
TGTGCCAGCAGTTACTCGAAGGAGGGGATCCCCTCAACTAATGAAAAACTGTTTTTT
CASSYSKEGIPSTNEKLFF
>TRBJ2-1|.|TRBD2|TRBV12-3/TRBV12-4
TGTGCCAGCAGGCCTAATCTAGCGGGAGAACTTGACAATGAGCAGTTCTTC
CASRPNLAGELDNEQFF
>TRBJ2-1|few|TRBD2|TRBV15
TGTGCCACCACTAGCGGGGGAATATATGAGCAGTTCTTC
CATTSGGIYEQFF
>TRBJ2-7|.|.|TRBV5-1
TGCACCAGCAGCTGGGACTTTTACGAGCAGTACTTC
CTSSWDFYEQYF
>TRBJ1-4|few|.|TRBV28
TGTGCCAGCAGTCCTATAGGGACTTATAATGAAAAACTGTTTTTT
CASSPIGTYNEKLFF
>TRBJ2-7|many|TRBD1|TRBV6-1
TGTGCCAGCAGTGAAGTTGGGACAGGTCCCTACGAGCAGTACTTC
CASSEVGTGPYEQYF
>TRBJ2-7|few|TRBD2|TRBV15
TGTGCCACCGCAGCGGGACTAATTTTCTACGAGCAGTACTTC
CATAAGLIFYEQYF
>TRBJ1-1|.|.|TRBV4-3
TGCGCCAGCAGCCCCTACAGAACTAACACTGAAGCTTTCTTT
CASSPYRTNTEAFF
>TRBJ2-7|.|.|TRBV20-1
TGCAGTGCTAGCAGCCTTAAGTTCTCCTACGAGCAGTACTTC
CSASSLKFSYEQYF
>TRBJ2-2|.|.|TRBV6-5
TGTGCCAGCAGTTACGTGGGGGCCGGGGAGCTGTTTTTT
CASSYVGAGELFF
>TRBJ1-6|.|.|TRBV5-1
TGCGCCAGCAGCTTTGGGTCTAGCGGGCAGGCTGCTAATTCACCCCTCCACTTT
CASSFGSSGQAANSPLHF
>TRBJ2-4|few|TRBD1|TRBV2
TGTGCCAGCAGGGGGGACAGGCTAGCCAAAAACATTCAGTACTTC
CASRGDRLAKNIQYF
>TRBJ2-7|few|.|TRBV12-3/TRBV12-4
TGTGCCAGCAGTTTCCCTCCCGGGCAGGAGACCTACGAGCAGTACTTC
CASSFPPGQETYEQYF
>TRBJ2-1|few|TRBD2|TRBV2
TGTGCCAGCAGGGGGACTAGCGGGGGGGCCTTTGAGCAGTTCTTC
CASRGTSGGAFEQFF
>TRBJ2-7|.|.|TRBV6-1
TGTGCCAGTGGGACTTTGAGCTCCTACGAGCAGTACTTC
CASGTLSSYEQYF